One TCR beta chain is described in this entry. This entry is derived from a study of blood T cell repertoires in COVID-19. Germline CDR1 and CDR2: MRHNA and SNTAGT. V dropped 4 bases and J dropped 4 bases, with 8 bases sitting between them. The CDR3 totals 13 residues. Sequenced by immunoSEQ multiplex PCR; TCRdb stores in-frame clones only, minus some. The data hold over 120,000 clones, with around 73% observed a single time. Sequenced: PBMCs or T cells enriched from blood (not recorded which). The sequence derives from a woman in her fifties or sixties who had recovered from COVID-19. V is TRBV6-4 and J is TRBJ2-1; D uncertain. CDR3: CASSVSRYNEQFF. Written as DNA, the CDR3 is TGTGCCAGCAGTGTAAGTCGGTACAATGAGCAGTTCTTC.